This T cell receptor (beta chain) originates from a study of T cell changes during pregnancy in multiple sclerosis. The CDR3 contains 11 residues. Germline CDR1 is SNHLY and CDR2 is FYNNEI. V shed 8 bases and J shed 2 bases, with 4 bases lying between them. Generated by immunoSEQ multiplex PCR, the TCRdb table keeps only in-frame clones and is missing some. The data show just over 65,000 clones, around 90% seen once. The clonotype originates from a female donor with multiple sclerosis, enrolled in a pregnancy study. The source material was peripheral blood, sampled in the second trimester of pregnancy. The rearrangement joins TRBV2 to TRBJ1-3; D is ambiguous. The CDR3 bases are TGTGCCAGCGGCACTGGAAACACCATATATTTT. Its protein product is CASGTGNTIYF.